This TCR beta chain was recovered during a study of CD8+ T cells in alopecia areata. Study-level results: Tofacitinib significantly lowered scalp clonality and expanded CD8+ clones among the top 100. Patients displayed less clarity in TCR sharing than mice, a finding possibly related to HLA.

This clone was observed a few times. Its antigen is undetermined. The CDR3 sequence is 15 residues long. CDR1 is MDHEN, CDR2 SYDVKM, per germline. The V gene end was trimmed by 6 bases and the J gene end by 7 bases; junction bases not matched to a gene: 8. The treatment denotes: oral pan-JAK inhibitor, 5-10 mg twice daily. Extracted RNA was reverse transcribed, and the resulting cDNA served as sequencing template. Assay: immunoSEQ multiplex PCR; the TCRdb copy retains only in-frame clones and omits some. The table records nearly 200,000 clones, roughly 50% of them present only once. This chain connects TRBV28 to TRBJ2-3, with TRBD2 matching 12 bases. The sequence derives from a human donor with alopecia areata. The sample in question was CD4+ T cells sorted from blood, obtained at week 24, from a patient treated with tofacitinib. CDR3 loop: CASSPRTSGTNTQYF. CDR3 DNA sequence: TGTGCCAGCAGCCCGAGGACTAGCGGGACGAATACGCAGTATTTT.